A single sample is the source of the 9 T cell receptor beta chains below, sequenced in a study of blood T cell repertoires in COVID-19. Repertoires were generated with immunoSEQ multiplex PCR, while TCRdb's copy carries only in-frame clones and drops some. The table has roughly 65,000 clones, around nine tenths seen once. The sequenced sample was peripheral blood. The receptors derive from a woman aged 60-75 years with acute or convalescent COVID-19.

The chain employs TRBV3-1 (or the pseudogene TRBV3-2) and TRBJ2-5, with 12 bases aligning to TRBD2. Germline assignment: CDR1 LGHDT and CDR2 YNNKEL (reference sequence). The CDR3 spans 15 residues. Unmatched junction bases numbered 4, after V lost 3 bases and J lost 5 bases. This CDR3 reads CASSHLAGGRETQYF. The DNA for the CDR3 is TGTGCCAGCAGCCACCTAGCGGGGGGGCGGGAGACCCAGTACTTC.

This chain joins TRBV18 and TRBJ2-7; perhaps TRBD1 as D (5 bases). CDR1 and CDR2 from the germline V gene are KGHSH and LQKENI. The CDR3 extends over 14 amino acids. V gave up 3 bases and J gave up 2 bases, with 11 bases separating them. The CDR3 bases are TGTGCCAGCTCACCTACAGGACCTGCCTACGAGCAGTACTTC. It yields the protein CASSPTGPAYEQYF.

The chain links TRBV30 to TRBJ1-5, with D uncertain. There are 13 residues in the CDR3. Trimming removed 5 bases from V and 5 bases from J, with 13 bases in between. Germline CDR1 and CDR2: GTSNPN and SVGIG (reference sequence). CDR3 amino acids: CAWGSGIYQPQHF. In DNA form, the CDR3 reads TGTGCCTGGGGGAGTGGTATATATCAGCCCCAGCATTTT.

About this clone itself: This is likely a read error, given that the CDR3 carries no conserved phenylalanine or tryptophan at its end. No DNA is shown, since the ends of the CDR3 on it are uncertain; the CDR3 is the one TCRdb lists. The V and J genes are TRBV12-3 or TRBV12-4 and TRBJ1-1; TRBD1, the D gene given by the table, was not confirmed from the DNA. The CDR3 numbers 13 amino acids, ends counted. CDR3 region: CASSRTGTGGNQV.

This chain links TRBV5-1 with TRBJ1-1, with D possibly being TRBD1 (5 bases). Germline CDR1 reads SGHRS; CDR2 reads YFSETQ. Trimming pared 0 bases from V and 7 bases from J, leaving 13 bases between. This CDR3 region has 14 residues. DNA for the CDR3: TGCGCCAGCAGCTTGGTGGAAGGAGGGGTTGAAGCTTTCTTT. This sequence encodes CASSLVEGGVEAFF.

The genes are TRBV7-2 and TRBJ1-2; TRBD1 matches at 7 bases. The CDR3 covers 13 residues. J gave up 7 bases and V 3 bases, and 5 bases lay outside the gene matches. Looked up from germline, CDR1 is SGHTA and CDR2 is FQGNSA. DNA of the CDR3: TGTGCCAGCAGCTTCGGGAGGGGGCTTGGCTACACCTTC. It specifies CASSFGRGLGYTF.

The chain uses TRBV6-5 and TRBJ1-4; D gene ambiguous. V gave up 0 bases and J gave up 5 bases, with 4 bases separating them. This CDR3 region has 13 residues. Germline CDR1 and CDR2: MNHEY and SVGAGI. CDR3 sequence: CASSYSRNEKLFF. In DNA, the CDR3 is TGTGCCAGCAGTTACTCCAGAAATGAAAAACTGTTTTTT.

The chain uses TRBV2 and TRBJ2-3, with D maybe TRBD2 (5 bases). V was cut by 5 bases and J by 1 base, with 10 bases left in between. The CDR3 spans 14 residues. Looked up from germline, CDR1 is SNHLY and CDR2 is FYNNEI. In DNA, the CDR3 is TGTGCCAGCAGTCCAGGACTGCGCACAGATACGCAGTATTTT. It codes for CASSPGLRTDTQYF.

This clone was recorded a few times. This chain joins TRBV30 and TRBJ1-5, with 8 bases lining up with TRBD1. Germline V gene sequence: CDR1 GTSNPN, CDR2 SVGIG (reference sequence). The V gene end was trimmed by 0 bases and the J gene end by 7 bases; junction bases not matched to a gene: 8. The CDR3 has 15 amino acids. The CDR3 here is CAWSVGQGAEQPQHF. The CDR3 nucleotides read TGTGCCTGGAGTGTAGGGCAGGGGGCTGAACAGCCCCAGCATTTT.